This T cell receptor (beta chain) appears in the sequencing data of a study of blood T cell repertoires in COVID-19. Whole-study context: Collection of acute and convalescent COVID-19 samples took place in the United States, Italy and Spain. The analysed material was cDNA or gDNA that came from T cells, B-cell-depleted T cells, or PBMCs.

Study processing details: Reference gene primer amplification yielded estimated nucleated cell counts. Method: immunoSEQ multiplex PCR; TCRdb's copy keeps in-frame clones and lacks some. V and J calls and clone size come straight from that table; D and trimming were deduced from the DNA. The table records under 300,000 clones, around nine tenths of them present only once. Germline lookup yields CDR1 MDHEN and CDR2 SYDVKM. This CDR3 contains 16 residues. V was clipped by 4 bases and J by 3 bases, with 19 bases between them. The sequence was obtained from a woman in her thirties or forties who had recovered from COVID-19. Sequencing was performed on peripheral blood. This chain connects TRBV28 to TRBJ2-7; TRBD2 is a possible D gene (5 bases). The CDR3 region is CASSSAGLVQSYEQYF. The CDR3 DNA is TGTGCCAGCAGTTCCGCAGGACTCGTACAGAGCTACGAGCAGTACTTC.